This is a list of T cell receptor beta chains from one sample in a study of T cell changes during pregnancy in multiple sclerosis. Measured with immunoSEQ multiplex PCR; TCRdb has only the in-frame clones, and not every one. The table lists 65,000 to 95,000 clones, under 95% of them singletons, with about 2.5% in the top ten. Specimen: peripheral blood, collected after pregnancy. The source is a female donor in good health, enrolled as a control in a pregnancy study. CDR3s include the opening cysteine and the closing phenylalanine or tryptophan. The order of the fields is D gene, CDR3 length, clone size, V gene, J gene, CDR3 protein, CDR3 DNA. The D gene is left open where the match is weak. For some rows the clone size is stated as once, few or many, or as a class when expanded; others skip it.

>NA|16|NA|TRBV6-5|TRBJ2-3
CASSYSMGPSTDTQYF
TGTGCCAGCAGTTACTCGATGGGGCCCAGCACAGATACGCAGTATTTT
>NA|13|NA|TRBV6-5|TRBJ1-2
CASSYDSHNGYTF
TGTGCCAGCAGTTACGACAGCCATAATGGCTACACCTTC
>NA|13|NA|TRBV27|TRBJ2-7
CASSWGRDYEQYF
TGTGCCAGCAGTTGGGGTCGGGACTACGAGCAGTACTTC
>NA|15|NA|TRBV5-1|TRBJ2-5
CASSLGGGGDETQYF
TGCGCCAGCAGCTTGGGAGGGGGGGGCGACGAGACCCAGTACTTC
>NA|17|NA|TRBV7-7|TRBJ2-2
CASSLATGGPGTGELFF
TGTGCTAGCAGCTTAGCTACTGGAGGCCCCGGCACCGGGGAGCTGTTTTTT
>TRBD1|16|NA|TRBV28|TRBJ2-2
CASSSRQTGRTGELFF
TGTGCCAGCAGCTCCAGGCAGACAGGGCGTACCGGGGAGCTGTTTTTT
>NA|13|few|TRBV30|TRBJ1-1
CAWSRGVNTEAFF
TGTGCCTGGAGCCGAGGCGTGAACACTGAAGCTTTCTTT
>NA|15|NA|TRBV5-1|TRBJ2-7
CASSLSGEGRGLQYF
TGCGCCAGCAGCTTGTCAGGGGAAGGCCGAGGCTTGCAGTACTTC
>TRBD1|15|few|TRBV4-2|TRBJ1-3
CASSQPGQGLNTIYF
TGTGCCAGCAGCCAACCGGGACAGGGTCTAAACACCATATATTTT
>TRBD2|16|NA|TRBV7-3|TRBJ2-3
CASSPGLAGGKDTQYF
TGTGCCAGCAGCCCGGGACTAGCGGGGGGAAAAGATACGCAGTATTTT
>NA|14|NA|TRBV28|TRBJ2-7
CASSLVQNSYEQYF
TGTGCCAGCAGTTTAGTTCAGAATTCCTACGAGCAGTACTTC
>NA|15|NA|TRBV6-5|TRBJ2-3
CASSYSQGSRDTQYF
TGTGCCAGCAGTTACTCTCAGGGATCTAGGGATACGCAGTATTTT
>TRBD1|13|NA|TRBV30|TRBJ2-7
CAYGTGKVYEQYF
TGTGCCTACGGGACAGGGAAGGTCTACGAGCAGTACTTC
>TRBD1|14|NA|TRBV6-6|TRBJ2-7
CASSTGQGTYEQYF
TGTGCCAGCAGTACAGGACAGGGGACCTACGAGCAGTACTTC
>TRBD2|16|NA|TRBV6-6|TRBJ2-4
CASRDSGGLAKNIQYF
TGTGCCAGCAGAGATAGCGGGGGTCTAGCCAAAAACATTCAGTACTTC
>NA|13|NA|TRBV28|TRBJ2-7
CASSLGSSYEQYF
TGTGCCAGCAGTTTAGGCTCATCCTACGAGCAGTACTTC
>NA|13|NA|TRBV5-1|TRBJ2-5
CASRPDSEETQYF
TGCGCCAGCAGACCGGACAGCGAAGAGACCCAGTACTTC
>NA|14|NA|TRBV19|TRBJ2-2
CASSMGGDTGELFF
TGTGCCAGTAGTATGGGGGGTGACACCGGGGAGCTGTTTTTT
>TRBD2|20|NA|TRBV28|TRBJ2-2
CASSPSAPGLAKSGTGELFF
TGTGCCAGCAGTCCGTCTGCCCCGGGACTAGCGAAAAGCGGGACCGGGGAGCTGTTTTTT
>TRBD1|15|NA|TRBV18|TRBJ1-5
CASSGGQGRNQPQHF
TGTGCCAGCTCAGGCGGACAGGGGCGCAATCAGCCCCAGCATTTT
>NA|13|NA|TRBV6-5|TRBJ2-3
CASRRDSADTQYF
TGTGCCAGCAGGCGGGACTCGGCAGATACGCAGTATTTT
>TRBD2|16|NA|TRBV5-6|TRBJ2-1
CASSLAVLAGDTEQFF
TGTGCCAGCAGCTTGGCCGTACTAGCGGGAGATACTGAGCAGTTCTTC
>TRBD2|15|NA|TRBV6-1|TRBJ2-7
CASSPASGGAYEQYF
TGTGCCAGCAGTCCCGCTAGCGGGGGGGCCTACGAGCAGTACTTC
>TRBD1|16|NA|TRBV6-5|TRBJ2-7
CASSYRTGARPYEQYF
TGTGCCAGCAGTTACCGTACAGGGGCCCGACCCTACGAGCAGTACTTC
>NA|15|NA|TRBV2|TRBJ2-3
CASSVRAVGTDTQYF
TGTGCCAGCAGCGTCAGGGCCGTGGGCACAGATACGCAGTATTTT
>NA|15|NA|TRBV5-6|TRBJ1-3
CASSPGGISGNTIYF
TGTGCCAGCAGCCCGGGAGGCATCTCTGGAAACACCATATATTTT
>NA|15|NA|TRBV7-3|TRBJ1-1
CASSLTSDTNTEAFF
TGTGCCAGCAGCTTAACTTCCGACACGAACACTGAAGCTTTCTTT
>TRBD1|15|NA|TRBV28|TRBJ2-2
CASSTGGAGTGELFF
TGTGCCAGCTCTACAGGGGGCGCGGGGACCGGGGAGCTGTTTTTT
>TRBD2|17|NA|TRBV15|TRBJ2-7
CATSRARTSGGAYEQYF
TGTGCCACCAGCAGAGCCCGAACTAGCGGGGGGGCCTACGAGCAGTACTTC
>NA|13|NA|TRBV7-6|TRBJ1-2
CASSSCPRVGYTF
TGTGCCAGCAGCTCCTGCCCGCGGGTCGGCTACACCTTC
>TRBD2|14|NA|TRBV27|TRBJ2-7
CASSLAGGPYEQYF
TGTGCCAGCAGCTTAGCGGGAGGGCCGTACGAGCAGTACTTC
>TRBD2|17|once|TRBV11-1|TRBJ2-7
CASRLTGTREGSYEQYF
TGTGCCAGCAGGTTGACCGGGACCAGGGAGGGGTCCTACGAGCAGTACTTC
>NA|16|NA|TRBV7-8|TRBJ2-5
CASSLRLRPVKETQYF
TGTGCCAGCAGCTTACGGCTGCGGCCCGTAAAGGAGACCCAGTACTTC
>TRBD2|14|NA|TRBV4-2|TRBJ2-3
CASRGLAPTDTQYF
TGTGCCAGCAGGGGACTAGCCCCCACAGATACGCAGTATTTT
>NA|16|NA|TRBV6-5|TRBJ1-2
CASSYWGRVGKGGYTF
TGTGCCAGCAGTTATTGGGGCAGGGTAGGAAAGGGGGGCTACACCTTC
>NA|14|once|TRBV4-3|TRBJ2-5
CASSQEGPRETQYF
TGCGCCAGCAGCCAAGAGGGGCCTCGAGAGACCCAGTACTTC
>TRBD1|16|once|TRBV6-6|TRBJ2-1
CASSPLGQYSYNEQFF
TGTGCCAGCAGCCCGCTGGGACAGTACTCCTACAATGAGCAGTTCTTC
>TRBD1|16|NA|TRBV6-1|TRBJ1-4
CASSEGAGQGDEKLFF
TGTGCCAGCAGTGAAGGGGCGGGACAGGGAGATGAAAAACTGTTTTTT
>NA|15|once|TRBV21-1|TRBJ2-1
CASSPWRGPWDEQFF
TGTGCCAGCAGCCCTTGGCGGGGGCCTTGGGATGAGCAGTTCTTC
>NA|11|NA|TRBV20-1|TRBJ2-5
CSALLIETQYF
TGCAGTGCCCTACTCATTGAGACCCAGTACTTC
>TRBD2|20|NA|TRBV9|TRBJ2-1
CASSPRPGTSGGAFYNEQFF
TGTGCCAGCAGCCCGCGCCCCGGGACTAGCGGGGGGGCCTTCTACAATGAGCAGTTCTTC
>TRBD1|16|few|TRBV5-1|TRBJ1-4
CASSLDRGTTNEKLFF
TGCGCCAGCAGCTTGGACAGGGGGACAACTAATGAAAAACTGTTTTTT
>TRBD1|15|NA|TRBV9|TRBJ1-1
CASSVQQGMNTEAFF
TGTGCCAGCAGCGTTCAACAGGGGATGAACACTGAAGCTTTCTTT
>TRBD1|14|NA|TRBV29-1|TRBJ2-2
CSAEVGTGTGELFF
TGCAGCGCCGAGGTGGGGACAGGCACCGGGGAGCTGTTTTTT
>NA|17|NA|TRBV19|TRBJ1-3
CASSSTRVLLPGNTIYF
TGTGCCAGTAGTAGCACCAGGGTACTTCTGCCTGGAAACACCATATATTTT
>TRBD2|16|NA|TRBV7-2|TRBJ2-7
CASSLALSGPAYEQYF
TGTGCCAGCAGCTTAGCCCTTAGCGGGCCCGCCTACGAGCAGTACTTC
>NA|15|NA|TRBV7-9|TRBJ2-5
CASSLVWDTQETQYF
TGTGCCAGCAGCTTAGTATGGGACACCCAAGAGACCCAGTACTTC